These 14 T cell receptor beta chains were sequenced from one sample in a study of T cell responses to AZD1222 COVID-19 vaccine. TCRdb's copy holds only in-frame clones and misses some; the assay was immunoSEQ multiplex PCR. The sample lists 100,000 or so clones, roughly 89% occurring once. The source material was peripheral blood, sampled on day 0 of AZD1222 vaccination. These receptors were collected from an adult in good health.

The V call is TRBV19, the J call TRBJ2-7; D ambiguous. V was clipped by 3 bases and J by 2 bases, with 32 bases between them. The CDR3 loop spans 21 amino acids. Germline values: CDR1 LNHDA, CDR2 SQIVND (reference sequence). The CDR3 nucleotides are TGTGCCAGTAGTATGAGCGTCGGTCGGTACCAATCTAACCTCCTTACCTACGAGCAGTACTTC. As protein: CASSMSVGRYQSNLLTYEQYF.

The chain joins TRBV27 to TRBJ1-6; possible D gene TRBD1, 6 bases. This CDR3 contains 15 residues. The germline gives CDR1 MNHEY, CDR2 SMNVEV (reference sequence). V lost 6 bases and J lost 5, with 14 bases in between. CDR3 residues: CASSLTGTDNSPLHF. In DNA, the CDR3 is TGTGCCAGCAGCCTTACAGGGACGGATAATTCACCCCTCCACTTT.

DNA for the CDR3: TGTGCCAGCAGTGAATATTCTGCCCGACAGGTCTGGAGTTCACCCCTCCACTTT. Translating it yields CASSEYSARQVWSSPLHF. V and J are TRBV6-1 and TRBJ1-6; tentatively, D is TRBD1 (6 bases). Trimming cost V 2 bases and J 9 bases, with 23 bases left between them. The germline gives CDR1 MNHNS, CDR2 SASEGT. The length of the CDR3 is 18 residues.

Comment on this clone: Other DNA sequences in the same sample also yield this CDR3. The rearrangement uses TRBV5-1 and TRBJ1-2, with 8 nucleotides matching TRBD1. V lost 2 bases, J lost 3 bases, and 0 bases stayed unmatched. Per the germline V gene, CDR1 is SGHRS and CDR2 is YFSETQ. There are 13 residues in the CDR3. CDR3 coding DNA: TGCGCCAGCAGCTTACAGGGGGACTATGGCTACACCTTC. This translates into CASSLQGDYGYTF.

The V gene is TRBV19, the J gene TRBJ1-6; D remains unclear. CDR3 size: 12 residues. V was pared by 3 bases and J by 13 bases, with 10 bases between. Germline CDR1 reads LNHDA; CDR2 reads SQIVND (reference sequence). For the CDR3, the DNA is TGTGCCAGTAGTATCGGGGTGTTGCCCCTCCACTTT. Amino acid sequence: CASSIGVLPLHF. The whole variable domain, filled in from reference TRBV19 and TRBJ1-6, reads DGGITQSPKYLFRKEGQNVTLSCEQNLNHDAMYWYRQDPGQGLRLIYYSQIVNDFQKGDIAEGYSVSREKKESFPLTVTSAQKNPTAFYLCASSIGVLPLHFGNGTRLTVT.

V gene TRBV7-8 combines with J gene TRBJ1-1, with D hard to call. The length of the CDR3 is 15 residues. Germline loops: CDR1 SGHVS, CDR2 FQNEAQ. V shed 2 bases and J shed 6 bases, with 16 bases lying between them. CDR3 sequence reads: CASSLSLPSAPEAFF. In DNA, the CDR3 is TGTGCCAGCAGCTTAAGCCTCCCCTCTGCCCCTGAAGCTTTCTTT.

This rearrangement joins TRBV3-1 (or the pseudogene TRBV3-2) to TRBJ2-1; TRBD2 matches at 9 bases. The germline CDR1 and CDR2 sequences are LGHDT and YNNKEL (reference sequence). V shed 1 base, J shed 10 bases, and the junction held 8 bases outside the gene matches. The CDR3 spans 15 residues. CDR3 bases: TGTGCCAGCAGCCAAGCCTCTAGCGGGGTTGAAGAGCAGTTCTTC. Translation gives CASSQASSGVEEQFF.

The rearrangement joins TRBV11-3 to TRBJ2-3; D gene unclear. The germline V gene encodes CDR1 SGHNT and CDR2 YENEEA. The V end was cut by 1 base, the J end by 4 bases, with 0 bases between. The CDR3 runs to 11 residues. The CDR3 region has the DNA TGTGCCAGCAGCTTAGCAGATACGCAGTATTTT. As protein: CASSLADTQYF.

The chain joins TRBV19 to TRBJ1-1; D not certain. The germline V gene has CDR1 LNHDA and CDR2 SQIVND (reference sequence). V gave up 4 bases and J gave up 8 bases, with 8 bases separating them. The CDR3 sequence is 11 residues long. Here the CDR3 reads CASSTGGEAFF. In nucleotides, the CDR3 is TGTGCCAGTAGTACTGGTGGGGAAGCTTTCTTT. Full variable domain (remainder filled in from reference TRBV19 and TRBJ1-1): DGGITQSPKYLFRKEGQNVTLSCEQNLNHDAMYWYRQDPGQGLRLIYYSQIVNDFQKGDIAEGYSVSREKKESFPLTVTSAQKNPTAFYLCASSTGGEAFFGQGTRLTVV.

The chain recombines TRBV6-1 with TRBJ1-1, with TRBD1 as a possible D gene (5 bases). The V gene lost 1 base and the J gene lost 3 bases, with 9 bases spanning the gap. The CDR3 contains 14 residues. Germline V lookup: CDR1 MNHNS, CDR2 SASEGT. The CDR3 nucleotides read TGTGCCAGCAGTGAAGTGGGGGAGGACACTGAAGCTTTCTTT. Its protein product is CASSEVGEDTEAFF.

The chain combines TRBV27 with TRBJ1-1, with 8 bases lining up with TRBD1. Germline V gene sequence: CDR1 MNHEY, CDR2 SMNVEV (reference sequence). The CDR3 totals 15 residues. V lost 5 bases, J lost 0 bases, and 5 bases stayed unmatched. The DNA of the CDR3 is TGTGCCAGCAGTCCGGGGGACAGGTTGAACACTGAAGCTTTCTTT. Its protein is CASSPGDRLNTEAFF.

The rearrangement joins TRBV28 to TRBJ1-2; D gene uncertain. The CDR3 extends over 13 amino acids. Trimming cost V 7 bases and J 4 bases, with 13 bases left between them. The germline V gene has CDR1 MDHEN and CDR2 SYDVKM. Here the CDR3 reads CASTPGRLYGYTF. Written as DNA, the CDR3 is TGTGCCAGCACCCCGGGCAGGCTCTATGGCTACACCTTC.

CDR3 region: CACTQATNEKLFF. The CDR3 bases are TGTGCCTGCACTCAGGCAACTAATGAAAAACTGTTTTTT. V gene TRBV30 combines with J gene TRBJ1-4; D remains unclear. The CDR3 sequence is 13 residues long. Trimming removed 6 bases at V and 0 bases at J, with 8 bases between. Germline CDR1 is GTSNPN and CDR2 is SVGIG (reference sequence).

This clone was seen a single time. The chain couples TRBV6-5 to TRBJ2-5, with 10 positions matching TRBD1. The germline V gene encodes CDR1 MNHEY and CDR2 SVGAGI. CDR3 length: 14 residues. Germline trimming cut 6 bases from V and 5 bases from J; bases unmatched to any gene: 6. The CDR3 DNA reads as TGTGCCAGCAGCCGGGACAGGGGTCGGGAGACCCAGTACTTC. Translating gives CASSRDRGRETQYF.